The 19 T cell receptor beta chains presented below share a single source sample, sequenced in a study of blood T cells in healthy people across ages. Primers used in a second PCR of about 7 to 12 cycles were a sample-barcoded 5' primer and a J-beta primer mix. TCRdb called the 5' RACE reads again in MiXCR, with one record for every CDR3 protein. The profile shows under 2 million distinct CDR3 sequences, almost 35% of them singletons. Sequences were obtained from blood. Receptors originate from a woman aged 25 to 39 in good health.

There are a few counts of this clonotype. CDR3 DNA sequence: TGTGCCAGCAGCCGACGGGTGGGGGACGGGGAGCTGTTTTTT. Translated: CASSRRVGDGELFF. This chain links TRBV5-5 with TRBJ2-2, with D possibly called TRBD1 or TRBD2 (5 bases each). CDR3 length: 14 residues. The V gene lost 4 bases and the J gene lost 7 bases, with 14 bases spanning the gap. Germline CDR1 SGHKS, CDR2 YYEKEE (reference sequence).

The chain combines TRBV27 with TRBJ2-1; 7 positions match TRBD2. The germline CDR1 and CDR2 sequences are MNHEY and SMNVEV (reference sequence). The CDR3 is 15 amino acids. After removal of 4 bases from V and 4 bases from J, the junction contained 7 bases not matched to a gene. The CDR3 sequence: CASSWLAEGYNEQFF. The DNA of the CDR3 is TGTGCCAGCAGTTGGCTAGCGGAGGGTTACAATGAGCAGTTCTTC.

The chain is built from TRBV5-6 and TRBJ2-7, with TRBD2 as a possible D gene (7 bases). Trimming removed 1 base from V and 3 bases from J, with 14 bases in between. Germline CDR1 reads SGHDT; CDR2 reads YYEEEE. The CDR3 totals 15 residues. This CDR3 reads CASSLSRGAVYEQYF. The CDR3 coding sequence is TGTGCCAGCAGCTTGAGTCGGGGGGCGGTCTACGAGCAGTACTTC.

This clonotype was seen at least ten times. The V and J genes are TRBV4-2 and TRBJ2-7; 9 nucleotides line up with TRBD1. CDR3 size: 17 residues. The germline V gene has CDR1 LGHNA and CDR2 YNFKEQ. After removal of 2 bases from V and 5 bases from J, the junction contained 13 bases not matched to a gene. CDR3 in amino acids: CASSQIMPGQGSDEQYF. DNA of the CDR3: TGTGCCAGCAGCCAAATTATGCCGGGACAGGGTTCAGACGAGCAGTACTTC.

This clonotype was observed a few times. V usage is TRBV29-1 and J usage is TRBJ1-2; D gene ambiguous. The CDR3 runs 12 residues. The germline CDR1 and CDR2 sequences are SQVTM and ANQGSEA. Trimming removed 3 bases at V and 2 bases at J, with 7 bases between. DNA for the CDR3: TGCAGCGTTGACACGGGGAACTATGGCTACACCTTC. Translated, it gives CSVDTGNYGYTF.

This clonotype was counted many times. Written as DNA, the CDR3 is TGTGCCATCAGTGATCCAAGCGGGCTCCCTGGCGGTACAGATACGCAGTATTTT. Amino acids: CAISDPSGLPGGTDTQYF. This chain connects TRBV10-3 to TRBJ2-3, with D possibly being TRBD2 (6 bases). This CDR3 contains 18 residues. V lost 3 bases, J lost 3 bases, and 22 bases lay in between. The germline V gene encodes CDR1 ENHRY and CDR2 SYGVKD.

The chain combines TRBV15 with TRBJ2-5; the match to TRBD2 covers 11 bases. The DNA matches TRBJ2-7 better at its end, which makes the J call doubtful. Germline CDR1 is LNHNV and CDR2 is YYDKDF (reference sequence). The CDR3 is 18 amino acids. The CDR3 region has the DNA TGTGCCACCAGCAGAGCGGGGCTAGCGGGAGGATTAGGATACGAGCAGTACTTC. Its translation is CATSRAGLAGGLGYEQYF.

This clonotype was seen more than once but under ten times. The CDR3 loop is CAFRASLPPYGYTF. The CDR3 coding sequence is TGTGCCTTCCGGGCCTCTCTTCCTCCATATGGCTACACCTTC. The rearrangement links TRBV10-3 to TRBJ1-2, with no clear D. This CDR3 has 14 residues. CDR1 ENHRY and CDR2 SYGVKD come from the germline V gene. Trimming left V 11 bases short and J 5 bases short, with 21 bases between.

This clonotype was seen a handful of times. J is TRBJ2-3 and V is TRBV27; 8 bases fit TRBD1. J was trimmed by 5 bases and V by 2 bases; bases with no gene match: 9. From germline, CDR1 is MNHEY and CDR2 SMNVEV (reference sequence). This CDR3 has 16 amino acids. CDR3 in amino acids: CASSLNTGGIGDTQYF. The CDR3, as DNA: TGTGCCAGCAGTTTAAATACAGGGGGAATTGGAGATACGCAGTATTTT.

This clonotype was seen a handful of times. This chain uses TRBV10-3 with TRBJ2-5; TRBD2 matches 12 bases. This CDR3 has 16 residues. Germline V CDR1 and CDR2: ENHRY, SYGVKD. V was pared by 4 bases and J by 3 bases, with 6 bases of the junction left unmatched. CDR3 nucleotides: TGTGCCATCAGTGCCTCCCTAGCGGGGGGGGAAGAGACCCAGTACTTC. Encoded protein: CAISASLAGGEETQYF.

This clonotype was counted between two and nine times. This chain connects TRBV20-1 to TRBJ2-5; 10 nucleotides agree with TRBD1. The CDR3 sequence is 14 residues long. CDR1 is DFQATT, CDR2 SNEGSKA, per germline (reference sequence). V shed 6 bases and J 2 bases; nucleotides not matched to a gene: 6. The CDR3 nucleotides are TGCAGTGCCAGACAGGGGGCGCTTCAAGAGACCCAGTACTTC. It codes for CSARQGALQETQYF.

This clonotype was seen repeatedly, ten times or more. The chain links TRBV4-1 to TRBJ2-7; D may be TRBD1 (5 bases). Trimming took 1 base from V and 4 from J, leaving 14 bases between them. The germline gives CDR1 MGHRA, CDR2 YSYEKL. The CDR3 is 15 amino acids. CDR3 in DNA: TGCGCCAGCAGCCAAGGGGCAGGGTCGGTGTACGAGCAGTACTTC. The encoded protein is CASSQGAGSVYEQYF.

This clonotype has only a few counts. This chain links TRBV11-2 with TRBJ2-7; 9 nucleotides align to TRBD1. This CDR3 has 14 amino acids. Per germline, CDR1 SGHAT and CDR2 FQNNGV. Trimming removed 6 bases from V and 3 bases from J; junction bases left unmatched: 6. CDR3 coding DNA: TGTGCCAGCAGTAAGGGACAGGGAGACTACGAGCAGTACTTC. Amino acid sequence: CASSKGQGDYEQYF.

This clonotype was seen just once. The rearrangement links TRBV10-3 to TRBJ2-3; the D gene is possibly TRBD1 (6 bases). V lost 0 bases to trimming and J lost 1 base, with 11 bases between them. Germline values: CDR1 ENHRY, CDR2 SYGVKD. This CDR3 contains 16 residues. The CDR3 coding sequence is TGTGCCATCAGTGAGTCGGGGGCGCCTGGCACAGATACGCAGTATTTT. Its protein is CAISESGAPGTDTQYF.

The V and J genes are TRBV7-2 and TRBJ1-2; D may be TRBD1 (6 bases). V was shortened by 5 bases and J by 8 bases, with 21 bases between the two germline ends. The CDR3 sequence is 15 residues long. CDR1 and CDR2 from the germline V gene are SGHTA and FQGNSA. The CDR3 DNA reads TGTGCCAGCAGCGCTGGAGGGACACCAGACGGAGGCTACACCTTC. It yields the protein CASSAGGTPDGGYTF.

The genes are TRBV27 and TRBJ2-7, with D tentatively TRBD2 (5 bases). V lost 5 bases, J lost 0 bases, and 11 bases lay in between. The CDR3 covers 14 residues. The V gene's germline CDR1 is MNHEY and CDR2 SMNVEV (reference sequence). The CDR3 protein is CASSTWRVSYEQYF. The CDR3 DNA follows: TGTGCCAGCAGTACCTGGCGGGTCTCCTACGAGCAGTACTTC.

The chain employs TRBV5-5 and TRBJ1-1; 7 bases are a match to TRBD1. Germline V gene lookup returns CDR1 SGHKS and CDR2 YYEKEE (reference sequence). The CDR3 totals 15 residues. The J segment lost 1 base and the V segment lost 2 bases, leaving 5 bases of the junction unmatched. The CDR3 region is CASSFKGATNTEAFF. Here the CDR3 DNA reads TGTGCCAGCAGCTTTAAGGGGGCGACGAACACTGAAGCTTTCTTT. Full variable domain (rest looked up from reference TRBV5-5 and TRBJ1-1): DAGVTQSPTHLIKTRGQQVTLRCSPISGHKSVSWYQQVLGQGPQFIFQYYEKEERGRGNFPDRFSARQFPNYSSELNVNALLLGDSALYLCASSFKGATNTEAFFGQGTRLTVV.

This clonotype has a count of ten or more. This chain links TRBV6-6 with TRBJ2-7; D is possibly TRBD2 (6 bases). Germline CDR1 and CDR2: MNHNY and SVGAGI (reference sequence). The V end lost 6 bases, the J end lost 5 bases, and 20 bases lay between the germline ends. The CDR3 is made up of 15 amino acids. CDR3 region: CASSATGTPGDEQYF. The CDR3 DNA follows: TGTGCCAGCAGCGCTACCGGGACTCCCGGGGACGAGCAGTACTTC.

The V gene is TRBV25-1, the J gene TRBJ2-5; TRBD2 is a possible D gene (5 bases). The ends were cut back, 6 bases at V and 7 bases at J, with 21 bases in the middle. There are 15 residues in the CDR3. Looked up from germline, CDR1 is MGHDK and CDR2 is SYGVNS. CDR3 protein: CASSGLDESRGTQYF. The CDR3, as DNA: TGTGCCAGCAGCGGGTTGGACGAGTCTCGGGGGACCCAGTACTTC. The full variable domain, completed using reference TRBV25-1 and TRBJ2-5, is EADIYQTPRYLVIGTGKKITLECSQTMGHDKMYWYQQDPGMELHLIHYSYGVNSTEKGDLSSESTVSRIRTEHFPLTLESARPSHTSQYLCASSGLDESRGTQYFGPGTRLLVL.